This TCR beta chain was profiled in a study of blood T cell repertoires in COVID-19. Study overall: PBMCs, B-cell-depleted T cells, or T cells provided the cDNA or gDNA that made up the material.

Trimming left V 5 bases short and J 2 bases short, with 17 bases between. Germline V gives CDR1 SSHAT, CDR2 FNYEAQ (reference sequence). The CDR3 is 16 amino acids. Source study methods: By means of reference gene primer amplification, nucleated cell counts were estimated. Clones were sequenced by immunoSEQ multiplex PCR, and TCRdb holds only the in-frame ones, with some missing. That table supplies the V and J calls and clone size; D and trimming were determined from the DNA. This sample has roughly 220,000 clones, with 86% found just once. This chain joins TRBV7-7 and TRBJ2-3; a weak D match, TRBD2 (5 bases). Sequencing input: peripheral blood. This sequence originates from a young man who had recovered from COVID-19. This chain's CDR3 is CASSPSGGPATDTQYF. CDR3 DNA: TGTGCCAGCAGCCCCTCGGGCGGGCCAGCCACAGATACGCAGTATTTT.